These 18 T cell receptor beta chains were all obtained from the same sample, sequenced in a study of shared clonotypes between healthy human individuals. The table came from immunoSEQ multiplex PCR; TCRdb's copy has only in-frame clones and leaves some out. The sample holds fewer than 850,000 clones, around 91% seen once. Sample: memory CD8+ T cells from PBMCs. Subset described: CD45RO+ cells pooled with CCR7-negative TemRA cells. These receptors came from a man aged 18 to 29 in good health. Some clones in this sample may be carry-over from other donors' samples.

CDR3 nucleotide sequence: TGTGCCAGCAGCTTATATGCTAGCTCCTACGAGCAGTACTTC. This sequence encodes CASSLYASSYEQYF. The V gene is TRBV7-6, the J gene TRBJ2-7; D not certain. V lost 2 bases and J lost 0, with 8 bases in between. This CDR3 has 14 residues. The germline V gene has CDR1 SGHVS and CDR2 FNYEAQ.

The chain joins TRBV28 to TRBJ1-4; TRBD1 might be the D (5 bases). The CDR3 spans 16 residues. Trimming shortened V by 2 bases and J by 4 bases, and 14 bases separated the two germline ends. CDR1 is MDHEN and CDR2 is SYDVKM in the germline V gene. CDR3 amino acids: CASSLQGLPNNEKLFF. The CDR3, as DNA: TGTGCCAGCAGTTTACAGGGTCTCCCCAATAATGAAAAACTGTTTTTT.

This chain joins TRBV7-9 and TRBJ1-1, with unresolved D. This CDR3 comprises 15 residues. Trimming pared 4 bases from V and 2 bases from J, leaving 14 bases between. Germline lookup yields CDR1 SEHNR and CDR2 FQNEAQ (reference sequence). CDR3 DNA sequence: TGTGCCAGCAGCTCAGAGAGGTCGGGTAACACTGAAGCTTTCTTT. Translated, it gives CASSSERSGNTEAFF.

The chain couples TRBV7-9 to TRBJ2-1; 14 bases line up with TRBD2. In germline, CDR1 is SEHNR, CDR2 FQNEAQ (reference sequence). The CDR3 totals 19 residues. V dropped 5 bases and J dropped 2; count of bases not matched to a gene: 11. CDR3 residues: CASSPGLAGDPSTYNEQFF. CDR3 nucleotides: TGTGCCAGCAGCCCGGGACTAGCGGGAGATCCCTCCACCTACAATGAGCAGTTCTTC. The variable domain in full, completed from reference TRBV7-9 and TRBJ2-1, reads DTGVSQNPRHKITKRGQNVTFRCDPISEHNRLYWYRQTLGQGPEFLTYFQNEAQLEKSRLLSDRFSAERPKGSFSTLEIQRTEQGDSAMYLCASSPGLAGDPSTYNEQFFGPGTRLTVL.

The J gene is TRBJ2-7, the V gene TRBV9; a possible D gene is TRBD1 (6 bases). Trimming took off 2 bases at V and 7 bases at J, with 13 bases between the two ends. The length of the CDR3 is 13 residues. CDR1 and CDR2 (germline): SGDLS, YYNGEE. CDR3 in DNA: TGTGCCAGCAGCGTGGACAGTCGCTATGAGCAGTACTTC. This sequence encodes CASSVDSRYEQYF.

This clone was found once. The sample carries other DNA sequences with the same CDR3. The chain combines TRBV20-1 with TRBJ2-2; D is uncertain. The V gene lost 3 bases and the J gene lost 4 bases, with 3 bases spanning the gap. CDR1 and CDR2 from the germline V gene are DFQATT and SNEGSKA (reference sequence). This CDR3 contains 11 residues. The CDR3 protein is CSASPTGELFF. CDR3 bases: TGCAGTGCTAGTCCCACCGGGGAGCTGTTTTTT.

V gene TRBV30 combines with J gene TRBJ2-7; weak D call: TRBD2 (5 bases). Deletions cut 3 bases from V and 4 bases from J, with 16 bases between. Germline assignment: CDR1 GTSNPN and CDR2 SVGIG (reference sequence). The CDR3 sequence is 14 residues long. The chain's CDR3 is CAWRPLGSRYEQYF. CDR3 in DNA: TGTGCCTGGAGACCTTTGGGGAGCCGGTACGAGCAGTACTTC.

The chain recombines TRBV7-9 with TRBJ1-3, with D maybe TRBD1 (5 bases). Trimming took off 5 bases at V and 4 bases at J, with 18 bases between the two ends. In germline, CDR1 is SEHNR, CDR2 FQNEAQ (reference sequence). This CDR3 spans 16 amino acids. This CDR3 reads CASSPNGGTKGNTIYF. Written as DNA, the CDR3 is TGTGCCAGCAGCCCCAACGGGGGGACGAAAGGAAACACCATATATTTT.

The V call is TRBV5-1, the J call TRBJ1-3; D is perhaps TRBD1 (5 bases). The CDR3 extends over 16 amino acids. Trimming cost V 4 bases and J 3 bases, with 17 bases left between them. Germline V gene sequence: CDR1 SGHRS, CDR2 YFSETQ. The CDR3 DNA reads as TGCGCCAGCAGCGGGGGTATGGGACGCAATGGAAACACCATATATTTT. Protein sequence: CASSGGMGRNGNTIYF.

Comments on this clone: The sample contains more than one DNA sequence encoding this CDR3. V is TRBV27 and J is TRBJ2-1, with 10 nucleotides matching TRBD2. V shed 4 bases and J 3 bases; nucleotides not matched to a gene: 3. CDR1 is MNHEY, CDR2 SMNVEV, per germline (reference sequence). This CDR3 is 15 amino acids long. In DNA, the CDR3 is TGTGCCAGCAGTTCCCGACTAGCGGGCTACAATGAGCAGTTCTTC. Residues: CASSSRLAGYNEQFF.

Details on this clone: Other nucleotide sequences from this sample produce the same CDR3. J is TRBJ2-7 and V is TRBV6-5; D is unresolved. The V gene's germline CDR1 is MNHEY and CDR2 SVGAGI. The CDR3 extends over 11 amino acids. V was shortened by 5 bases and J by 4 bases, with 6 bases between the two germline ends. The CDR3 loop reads CASSEGYEQYF. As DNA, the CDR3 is TGTGCCAGCAGTGAAGGGTACGAGCAGTACTTC.

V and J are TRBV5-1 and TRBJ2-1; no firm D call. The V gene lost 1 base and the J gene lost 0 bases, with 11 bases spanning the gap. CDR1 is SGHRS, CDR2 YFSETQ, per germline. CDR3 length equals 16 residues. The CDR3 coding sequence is TGCGCCAGCAGCTTGAATCTGTTGAGCTCCTACAATGAGCAGTTCTTC. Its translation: CASSLNLLSSYNEQFF.

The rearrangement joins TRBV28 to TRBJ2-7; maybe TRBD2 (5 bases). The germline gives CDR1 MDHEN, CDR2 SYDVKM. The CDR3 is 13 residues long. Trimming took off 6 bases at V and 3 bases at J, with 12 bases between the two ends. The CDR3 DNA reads TGTGCCAGCAGCCCGGACGGGGACTACGAGCAGTACTTC. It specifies CASSPDGDYEQYF.

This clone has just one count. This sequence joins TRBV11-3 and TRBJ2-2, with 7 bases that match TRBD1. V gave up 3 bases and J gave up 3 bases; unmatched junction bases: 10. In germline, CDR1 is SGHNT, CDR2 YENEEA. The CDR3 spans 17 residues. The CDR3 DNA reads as TGTGCCAGCAGCTTCACACCCCTGAGGGGGCACACCGGGGAGCTGTTTTTT. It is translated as CASSFTPLRGHTGELFF.

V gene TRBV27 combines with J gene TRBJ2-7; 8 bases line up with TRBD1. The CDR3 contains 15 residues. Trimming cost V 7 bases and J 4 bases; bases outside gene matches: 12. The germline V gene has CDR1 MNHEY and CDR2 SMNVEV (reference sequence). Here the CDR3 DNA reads TGTGCCAGCAAAGAGGGCTCAGGGGGCGGTTACGAGCAGTACTTC. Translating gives CASKEGSGGGYEQYF.

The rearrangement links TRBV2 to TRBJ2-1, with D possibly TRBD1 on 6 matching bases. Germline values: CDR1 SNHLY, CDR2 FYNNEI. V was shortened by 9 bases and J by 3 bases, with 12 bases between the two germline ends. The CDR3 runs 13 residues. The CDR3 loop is CARRPTGYNEQFF. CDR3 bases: TGTGCCAGGAGACCGACAGGCTACAATGAGCAGTTCTTC.

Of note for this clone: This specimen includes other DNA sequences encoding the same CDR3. The CDR3 region is CASSLGLAEYNEQFF. The CDR3 DNA reads as TGTGCCAGCAGCTTGGGTCTAGCGGAGTACAATGAGCAGTTCTTC. V and J are TRBV5-4 and TRBJ2-1; 7 bases align to TRBD2. Germline V CDR1 and CDR2: SGHNT, YYREEE (reference sequence). V gave up 0 bases and J gave up 4 bases; unmatched junction bases: 4. The CDR3 has 15 residues.

CDR3 protein: CASSLGTTSTDTQYF. CDR3 sequence (DNA): TGTGCCAGCAGCTTAGGGACTACCAGCACAGATACGCAGTATTTT. This chain links TRBV5-6 with TRBJ2-3, with 7 positions matching TRBD2. The CDR3 is made up of 15 amino acids. Trimming took 2 bases from V and 0 from J; bases not matched to a gene: 3. Germline V gene sequence: CDR1 SGHDT, CDR2 YYEEEE.